The 12 T cell receptor beta chains presented below share a single source sample, sequenced in a study of PD-L1 blockade in urothelial cancer. Data came from immunoSEQ multiplex PCR; TCRdb stores just in-frame clones and leaves some out. Among some 76,000 clones listed, around nine tenths were seen once. The sample in question was PBMCs, obtained around atezolizumab (anti-PD-L1) treatment. These receptors came from a man in his sixties with urothelial cancer.

This clone has only a few counts. J is TRBJ2-1 and V is TRBV9; D is undetermined. Germline CDR1 is SGDLS and CDR2 is YYNGEE. With 3 bases removed from V and 7 bases from J, the gap between germline ends came to 11 bases. The CDR3 length is 13 residues. The CDR3 DNA is TGTGCCAGCAGCGCCCACCCCCAGAATGAGCAGTTCTTC. Its protein is CASSAHPQNEQFF.

J is TRBJ2-2 and V is TRBV7-9; 11 bases line up with TRBD1. Germline lookup yields CDR1 SEHNR and CDR2 FQNEAQ (reference sequence). CDR3 length: 16 residues. Losses at the gene ends were 5 bases for V and 5 bases for J; bases not matched to a gene: 7. The CDR3 loop is CASSPGTGGKTGELFF. As DNA, the CDR3 is TGTGCCAGCAGCCCTGGGACAGGGGGTAAAACCGGGGAGCTGTTTTTT.

This sequence joins TRBV2 and TRBJ1-1; D gene unclear. The V end lost 0 bases, the J end lost 5 bases, and 7 bases lay between the germline ends. Germline V gene sequence: CDR1 SNHLY, CDR2 FYNNEI. The CDR3 contains 13 residues. The CDR3 sequence: CASSEAGRTEAFF. The CDR3 DNA reads TGTGCCAGCAGTGAAGCCGGGAGGACTGAAGCTTTCTTT.

The CDR3 spells CASAQGPGTGVDIQYF. CDR3 DNA sequence: TGTGCCAGCGCCCAGGGACCCGGGACAGGGGTTGACATTCAGTACTTC. This sequence joins TRBV7-2 and TRBJ2-4; 10 nucleotides agree with TRBD1. V lost 8 bases, J lost 8 bases, and 15 bases stayed unmatched. There are 16 residues in the CDR3. The germline gives CDR1 SGHTA, CDR2 FQGNSA.

J is TRBJ1-2 and V is TRBV19; D ambiguous. In germline, CDR1 is LNHDA, CDR2 SQIVND (reference sequence). The CDR3 runs 14 residues. Trimming removed 3 bases from V and 7 bases from J, with 15 bases in between. Written as DNA, the CDR3 is TGTGCCAGTAGTATTGGGGAGGCTTCTCTTGGCTACACCTTC. Encoded protein: CASSIGEASLGYTF.

The V gene is TRBV2, the J gene TRBJ1-3; TRBD1 aligns across 9 bases. Per the germline V gene, CDR1 is SNHLY and CDR2 is FYNNEI. V lost 6 bases and J lost 0; bases outside the gene matches: 12. This CDR3 spans 18 amino acids. The CDR3 protein is CASRLRDRDAFSGNTIYF. The CDR3 coding sequence is TGTGCCAGCAGGTTGCGGGACAGGGATGCCTTCTCTGGAAACACCATATATTTT.

The rearrangement links TRBV18 to TRBJ2-2, with TRBD1 matching 8 bases. Unmatched junction bases numbered 4, after V lost 4 bases and J lost 6 bases. The CDR3 loop spans 14 amino acids. CDR1 and CDR2 from the germline V gene are KGHSH and LQKENI. This CDR3 is CASSRDRGPGELFF. CDR3 nucleotides: TGTGCCAGCTCACGAGACAGGGGACCCGGGGAGCTGTTTTTT.

The rearrangement joins TRBV9 to TRBJ2-7; the D gene is possibly TRBD1 (6 bases). The germline gives CDR1 SGDLS, CDR2 YYNGEE. The CDR3 is made up of 15 amino acids. The V end lost 3 bases, the J end lost 4 bases, and 17 bases lay between the germline ends. DNA for the CDR3: TGTGCCAGCAGCGCTCGGGACATCGGACAATACGAGCAGTACTTC. Translated, it gives CASSARDIGQYEQYF.

The chain has TRBV6-5 and TRBJ2-5, with a weak D call TRBD2 (5 bases). Germline lookup yields CDR1 MNHEY and CDR2 SVGAGI. The length of the CDR3 is 13 residues. The germline V and J ends were trimmed by 5 bases and 1 base, with 8 bases remaining between them. DNA of the CDR3: TGTGCCAGCAGTACCGGGATCCAAGAGACCCAGTACTTC. Residues: CASSTGIQETQYF.

The chain uses TRBV7-8 and TRBJ1-1, with TRBD1 identical over 9 bases. V shed 5 bases, J shed 5 bases, and the junction held 6 bases outside the gene matches. CDR1 is SGHVS, CDR2 FQNEAQ, per germline. There are 14 residues in the CDR3. CDR3 amino acids: CASSLQGAGTEAFF. The CDR3 region has the DNA TGTGCCAGCAGCCTACAGGGGGCAGGTACTGAAGCTTTCTTT.

The V gene is TRBV5-6, the J gene TRBJ1-4, with 9 bases lining up with TRBD1. The V gene end was trimmed by 3 bases and the J gene end by 5 bases; junction bases not matched to a gene: 5. Germline CDR1 reads SGHDT; CDR2 reads YYEEEE. This CDR3 has 15 residues. CDR3 in amino acids: CASSYTGTGNEKLFF. CDR3 nucleotide sequence: TGTGCCAGCAGCTATACCGGGACAGGGAATGAAAAACTGTTTTTT.

This clone turned up a few times. This chain joins TRBV5-4 and TRBJ2-7; 11 bases fit TRBD1. The germline CDR1 and CDR2 sequences are SGHNT and YYREEE (reference sequence). The CDR3 is 13 amino acids. With V trimmed by 4 bases and J by 7 bases, 4 bases remained unmatched. The CDR3 here is CASSTWDRGEQYF. CDR3 DNA: TGTGCCAGCAGCACCTGGGACAGGGGGGAGCAGTACTTC.